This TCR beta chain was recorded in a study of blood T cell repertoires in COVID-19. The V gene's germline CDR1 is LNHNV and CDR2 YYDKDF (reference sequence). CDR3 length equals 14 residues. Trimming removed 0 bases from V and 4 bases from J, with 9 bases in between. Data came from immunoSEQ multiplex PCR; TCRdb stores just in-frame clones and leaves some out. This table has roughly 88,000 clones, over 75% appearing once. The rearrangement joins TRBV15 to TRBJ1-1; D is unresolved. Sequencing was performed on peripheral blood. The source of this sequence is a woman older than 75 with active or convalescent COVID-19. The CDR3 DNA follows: TGTGCCACCAGCAGAGATCTGGTCGGCACTGAAGCTTTCTTT. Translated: CATSRDLVGTEAFF.